Listed below are T cell receptor beta chains from one sample, sequenced in a study of T-cell memory formation after mild COVID-19. Via MiXCR, TCRdb re-called the 5' RACE reads, giving one row per CDR3 protein. The sample includes some 410,000 distinct CDR3 sequences, around a quarter of them seen just once. The specimen sequenced was PBMCs or a T cell subset sorted from them (not recorded which). All receptors come from an adult woman who had mild COVID-19 (a few samples of this study predate the infection). Cell type and time point are not known. The CDR3 runs from the conserved cysteine through the conserved F or W. The order of the fields is J gene, V gene, D gene, clone size, CDR3 DNA, CDR3 protein. The D gene is left open where the match is weak. Clone size appears in some rows only: once, few, many, or a class for an expanded clone.

TRBJ2-1 TRBV18 . . TGTGCCAGCTCACCGGGACTCACTTACAATGAGCAGTTCTTC CASSPGLTYNEQFF
TRBJ1-3 TRBV5-6 . . TGTGCCAGCAGCTCTACAGTCAGCTCTGGAAACACCATATATTTT CASSSTVSSGNTIYF
TRBJ2-3 TRBV4-1 TRBD2 . TGCGCCAGCAGCCCAACTAGCGGGGTGAGCACAGATACGCAGTATTTT CASSPTSGVSTDTQYF
TRBJ2-7 TRBV14 TRBD2 few TGTGCCAGCAGCCAAGGGTATCTAGCGGGAGTCGGCCACGAGCAGTACTTC CASSQGYLAGVGHEQYF
TRBJ2-5 TRBV19 . many TGTGCCAGTAGCAGAACGTACCAAGAGACCCAGTACTTC CASSRTYQETQYF
TRBJ2-1 TRBV7-8 . . TGTGCCAGCAGCCCAGGGATACGATCCTACAATGAGCAGTTCTTC CASSPGIRSYNEQFF
TRBJ2-1 TRBV12-3/TRBV12-4 TRBD2 . TGTGCCAGCAGTTTTAGTACCAGCGGGGGGGCAGGTGAGCAGTTCTTC CASSFSTSGGAGEQFF
TRBJ2-1 TRBV6-5 TRBD2 . TGTGCCAGTGGGGGGGACTCCTACAATGAGCAGTTCTTC CASGGDSYNEQFF
TRBJ2-7 TRBV29-1 TRBD1 . TGCAGCGTTAGTCAAGGGGGCGGCTACGAGCAGTACTTC CSVSQGGGYEQYF
TRBJ2-4 TRBV18 . . TGTGCCAGCTCGGACCCCGGGGGACCGGGGATTCAGCACTTC CASSDPGGPGIQHF
TRBJ2-3 TRBV4-2 . . TGTGCCAGCAGCCAAGTAACAGTAGCCACAGATACGCAGTATTTT CASSQVTVATDTQYF
TRBJ2-7 TRBV20-1 . . TGCAGTGCTAGAAGGGGGGCACCTTACGAGCAGTACTTC CSARRGAPYEQYF
TRBJ1-2 TRBV6-5 . . TGTGCCAGCAGTTACGGGGCAGGCTACTATGGCTACACCTTC CASSYGAGYYGYTF
TRBJ2-2 TRBV5-5 . . TGTGCCAGCAGCGCCAGGACTTCGAACACCGGGGAGCTGTTTTTT CASSARTSNTGELFF
TRBJ1-4 TRBV4-1 TRBD1 few TGCGCCAGCAGCCTAGGGGCGGGACAGGCCAATGAAAAACTGTTTTTT CASSLGAGQANEKLFF
TRBJ2-1 TRBV3-1 . . TGTGCCAGCAGCCAAGATTCGAGAGGCTTCTACAATGAGCAGTTCTTC CASSQDSRGFYNEQFF
TRBJ2-7 TRBV6-1 TRBD1 . TGTGCCAGCAGTGGTTTAGGACAGGGGTCCTACGAGCAGTACTTC CASSGLGQGSYEQYF
TRBJ1-5 TRBV30 . few TGTGCCTGTACTCGGGACACCCTTAGCAATCAGCCCCAGCATTTT CACTRDTLSNQPQHF
TRBJ2-1 TRBV5-6 . . TGTGCCAGCAGCTTAGCTCAGGGGCGGGAATCTGAGCAGTTCTTC CASSLAQGRESEQFF
TRBJ2-5 TRBV12-3/TRBV12-4 . . TGTGCCAGCAGTCCCCCGGGACTGTCGTTAGGGCGGACCCAGTACTTC CASSPPGLSLGRTQYF
TRBJ2-3 TRBV5-6 . . TGTGCCAGCAGCTTGCCCATCCACGGACAAAGCACAGATACGCAGTATTTT CASSLPIHGQSTDTQYF
TRBJ1-2 TRBV12-3/TRBV12-4 . few TGTGCCAGCAGTTTGTTGACGGGTTATGGCTACACCTTC CASSLLTGYGYTF
TRBJ2-1 TRBV4-1 . few TGCGCCAGCAGCCAAGGCATTTCGCGGGGACTTTCCTACAATGAGCAGTTCTTC CASSQGISRGLSYNEQFF
TRBJ1-5 TRBV6-1 TRBD1 . TGTGCCAGCAGTGGCAGGGGGCACGACAGCGGCCAGCCCCAGCATTTT CASSGRGHDSGQPQHF
TRBJ1-1 TRBV20-1 . . TGCAGTGCTAGAGTCGGGGGCAGGGGACCTGAAGCTTTCTTT CSARVGGRGPEAFF
TRBJ1-1 TRBV18 . few TGTGCCAGCTCACCACCGATGAATAATGAAGCTTTCTTT CASSPPMNNEAFF
TRBJ2-1 TRBV23-1 . few TGCGCCAGCAAACACCAGGGGATGTACAATGAGCAGTTCTTC CASKHQGMYNEQFF
TRBJ2-5 TRBV19 . many TGTGCCAGTAGTGTTCAGGGATGGGAGACCCAGTACTTC CASSVQGWETQYF
TRBJ1-6 TRBV20-1 . . TGCAGTGCTAGCGAGCCCTCGACACCCCTCCACTTT CSASEPSTPLHF
TRBJ2-7 TRBV20-1 TRBD2 few TGCAGTGCTAGTCGAGGCGGGGGGCCTCCTAACGAGCAGTACTTC CSASRGGGPPNEQYF
TRBJ2-2 TRBV4-2 TRBD1 . TGTGCCAGCAGCTATCTGGGACAGGGGAACACCGGGGAGCTGTTTTTT CASSYLGQGNTGELFF
TRBJ2-1 TRBV3-1 TRBD2 . TGTGCCAGCAGCACGACTAGCGGATACAATGAGCAGTTCTTC CASSTTSGYNEQFF
TRBJ2-3 TRBV2 . . TGTGCCAGCAGTCTCCCGGGACGCCGCACAGATACGCAGTATTTT CASSLPGRRTDTQYF
TRBJ2-2 TRBV27 TRBD2 . TGTGCCAGCAGCCCCTTAGCGGGAGGCACCGGGGAGCTGTTTTTT CASSPLAGGTGELFF
TRBJ1-1 TRBV30 . few TGTGCCTGGAGTTATAGTAACACTGAAGCTTTCTTT CAWSYSNTEAFF
TRBJ2-5 TRBV29-1 . few TGCAGCGTTGGCCAGATTCACCAAGAGACCCAGTACTTC CSVGQIHQETQYF